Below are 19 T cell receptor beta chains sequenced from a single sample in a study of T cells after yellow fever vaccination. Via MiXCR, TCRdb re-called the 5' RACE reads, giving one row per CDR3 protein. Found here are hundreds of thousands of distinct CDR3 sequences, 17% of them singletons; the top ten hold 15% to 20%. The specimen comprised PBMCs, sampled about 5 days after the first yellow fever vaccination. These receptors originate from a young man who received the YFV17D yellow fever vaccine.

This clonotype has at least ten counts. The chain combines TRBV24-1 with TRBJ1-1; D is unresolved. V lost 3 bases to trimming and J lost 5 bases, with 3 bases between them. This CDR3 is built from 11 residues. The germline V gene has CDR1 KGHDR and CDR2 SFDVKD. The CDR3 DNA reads TGTGCCACCAGTGATCGGACTGAAGCTTTCTTT. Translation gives CATSDRTEAFF.

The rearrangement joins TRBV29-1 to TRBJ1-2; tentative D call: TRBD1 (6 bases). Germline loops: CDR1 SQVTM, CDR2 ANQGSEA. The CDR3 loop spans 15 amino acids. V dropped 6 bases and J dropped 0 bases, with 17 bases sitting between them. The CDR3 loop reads CSVAGTTDSNYGYTF. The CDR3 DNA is TGCAGCGTAGCCGGGACAACGGATTCTAACTATGGCTACACCTTC. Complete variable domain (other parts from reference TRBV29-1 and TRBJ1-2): SAVISQKPSRDICQRGTSLTIQCQVDSQVTMMFWYRQQPGQSLTLIATANQGSEATYESGFVIDKFPISRPNLTFSTLTVSNMSPEDSSIYLCSVAGTTDSNYGYTFGSGTRLTVV.

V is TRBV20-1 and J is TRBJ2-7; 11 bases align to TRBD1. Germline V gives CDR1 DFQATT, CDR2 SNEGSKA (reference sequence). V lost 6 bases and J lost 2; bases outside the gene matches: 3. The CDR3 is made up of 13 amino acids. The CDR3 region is CSARTGGAYEQYF. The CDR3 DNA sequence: TGCAGTGCCAGGACAGGGGGCGCCTACGAGCAGTACTTC.

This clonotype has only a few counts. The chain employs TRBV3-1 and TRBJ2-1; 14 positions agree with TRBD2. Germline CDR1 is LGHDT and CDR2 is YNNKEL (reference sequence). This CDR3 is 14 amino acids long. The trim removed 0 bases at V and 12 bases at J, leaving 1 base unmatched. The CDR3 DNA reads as TGTGCCAGCAGCCAAGAAGGGACTAGCGGGGGGCAGTTCTTC. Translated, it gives CASSQEGTSGGQFF.

The CDR3 DNA reads TGTGCCAGCAGTGAAGCGTGGGAGGGGGCACGTTTAACTTTCTTT. It codes for CASSEAWEGARLTFF. V gene TRBV6-1 combines with J gene TRBJ1-1, with 7 bases lining up with TRBD1. CDR1 and CDR2 (germline): MNHNS, SASEGT. V dropped 0 bases and J dropped 12; count of bases not matched to a gene: 13. The CDR3 runs to 15 residues.

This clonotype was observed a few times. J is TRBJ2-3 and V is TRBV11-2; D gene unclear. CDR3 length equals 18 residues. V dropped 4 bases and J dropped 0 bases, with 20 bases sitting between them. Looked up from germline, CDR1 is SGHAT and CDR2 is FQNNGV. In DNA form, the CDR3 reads TGTGCCAGCAGCTCCCGGGTGTTGCTCTTGACTAGCACAGATACGCAGTATTTT. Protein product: CASSSRVLLLTSTDTQYF.

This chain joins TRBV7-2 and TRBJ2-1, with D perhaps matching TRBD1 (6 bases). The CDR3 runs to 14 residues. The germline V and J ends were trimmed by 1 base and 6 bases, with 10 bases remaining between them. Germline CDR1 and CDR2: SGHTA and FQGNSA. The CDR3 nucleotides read TGTGCCAGCAGCTTAGTTACAGGGAGCAATGAGCAGTTCTTC. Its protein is CASSLVTGSNEQFF.

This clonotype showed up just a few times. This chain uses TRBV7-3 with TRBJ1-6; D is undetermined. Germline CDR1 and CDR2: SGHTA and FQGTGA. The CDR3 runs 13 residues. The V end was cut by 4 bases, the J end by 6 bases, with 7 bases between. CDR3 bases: TGTGCCAGCAGCTCCGACGGTAATTCACCCCTCCACTTT. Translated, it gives CASSSDGNSPLHF.

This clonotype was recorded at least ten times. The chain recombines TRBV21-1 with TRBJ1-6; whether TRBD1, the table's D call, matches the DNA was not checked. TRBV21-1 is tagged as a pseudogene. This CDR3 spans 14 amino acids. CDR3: CASSKGQGNSPLHF. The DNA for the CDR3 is TGTGCCAGCAGCAAAGGACAGGGTAATTCACCCCTCCACTTT.

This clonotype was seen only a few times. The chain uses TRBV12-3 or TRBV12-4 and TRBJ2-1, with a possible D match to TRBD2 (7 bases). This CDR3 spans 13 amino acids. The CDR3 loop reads CANTGTTHNEQFF. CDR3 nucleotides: TGTGCTAACACAGGGACTACGCACAATGAGCAGTTCTTC.

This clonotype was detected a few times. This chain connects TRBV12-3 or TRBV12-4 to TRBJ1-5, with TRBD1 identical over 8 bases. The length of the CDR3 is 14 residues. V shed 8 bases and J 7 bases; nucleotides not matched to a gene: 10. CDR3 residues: CASGGQGANQPQHF. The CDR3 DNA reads TGTGCCAGCGGTGGTCAGGGGGCTAACCAGCCCCAGCATTTT.

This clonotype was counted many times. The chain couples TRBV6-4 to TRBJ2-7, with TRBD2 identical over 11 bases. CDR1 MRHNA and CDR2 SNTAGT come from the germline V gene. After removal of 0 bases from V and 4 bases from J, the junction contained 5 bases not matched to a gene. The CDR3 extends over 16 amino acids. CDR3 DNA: TGTGCCAGCAGTGACTCTCGTACTAGCGGGGGTTACGAGCAGTACGTC. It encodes CASSDSRTSGGYEQYV.

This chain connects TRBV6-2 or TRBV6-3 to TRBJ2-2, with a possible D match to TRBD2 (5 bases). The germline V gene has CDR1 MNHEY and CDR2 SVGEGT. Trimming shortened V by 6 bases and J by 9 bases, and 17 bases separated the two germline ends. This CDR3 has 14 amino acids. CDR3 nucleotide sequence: TGTGCCAGCAGCCGAGAGGGCCCCGGGAGGGAGCTGTTTTTT. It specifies CASSREGPGRELFF.

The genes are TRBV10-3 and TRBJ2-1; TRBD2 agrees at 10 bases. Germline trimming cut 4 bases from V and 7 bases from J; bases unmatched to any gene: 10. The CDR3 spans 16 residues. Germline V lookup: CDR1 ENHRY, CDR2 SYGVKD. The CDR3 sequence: CAISGQSGGALNEQFF. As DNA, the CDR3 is TGTGCCATCAGTGGCCAAAGCGGGGGGGCCCTGAATGAGCAGTTCTTC.

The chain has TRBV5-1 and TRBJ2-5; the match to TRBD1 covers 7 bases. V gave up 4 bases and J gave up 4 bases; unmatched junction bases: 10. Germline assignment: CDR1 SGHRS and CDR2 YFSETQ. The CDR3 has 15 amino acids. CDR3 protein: CASSGTGAVRETQYF. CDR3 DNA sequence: TGCGCCAGCAGCGGAACAGGGGCGGTTAGAGAGACCCAGTACTTC. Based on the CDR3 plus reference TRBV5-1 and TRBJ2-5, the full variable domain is KAGVTQTPRYLIKTRGQQVTLSCSPISGHRSVSWYQQTPGQGLQFLFEYFSETQRNKGNFPGRFSGRQFSNSRSEMNVSTLELGDSALYLCASSGTGAVRETQYFGPGTRLLVL.

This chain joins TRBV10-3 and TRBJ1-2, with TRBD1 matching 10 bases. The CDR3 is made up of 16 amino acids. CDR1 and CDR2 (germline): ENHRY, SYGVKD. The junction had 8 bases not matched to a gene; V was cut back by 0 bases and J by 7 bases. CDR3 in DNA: TGTGCCATCAGTGAGTCGCGAGACAGGGGGCTGGTTGGCTACACCTTC. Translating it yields CAISESRDRGLVGYTF.

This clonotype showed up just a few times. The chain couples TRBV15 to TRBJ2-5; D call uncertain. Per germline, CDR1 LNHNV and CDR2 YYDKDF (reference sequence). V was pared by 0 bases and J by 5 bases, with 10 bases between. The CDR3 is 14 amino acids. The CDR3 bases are TGTGCCACCAGCAGAGATGGACCTCGCGAGACCCAGTACTTC. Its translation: CATSRDGPRETQYF.

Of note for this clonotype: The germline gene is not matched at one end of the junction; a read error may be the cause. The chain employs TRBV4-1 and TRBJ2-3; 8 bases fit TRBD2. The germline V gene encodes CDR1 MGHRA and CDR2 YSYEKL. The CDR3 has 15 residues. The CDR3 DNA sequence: TGCGCCAGCAGCCAAGTGTTCGGGGGGGCAGATGCGCAGTATTTT. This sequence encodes CASSQVFGGADAQYF.

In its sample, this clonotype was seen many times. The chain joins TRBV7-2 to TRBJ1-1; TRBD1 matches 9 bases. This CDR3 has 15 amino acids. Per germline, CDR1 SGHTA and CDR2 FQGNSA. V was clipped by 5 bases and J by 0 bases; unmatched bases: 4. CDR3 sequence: CASSPQGAMNTEAFF. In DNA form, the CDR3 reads TGTGCCAGCAGCCCACAGGGGGCGATGAACACTGAAGCTTTCTTT.